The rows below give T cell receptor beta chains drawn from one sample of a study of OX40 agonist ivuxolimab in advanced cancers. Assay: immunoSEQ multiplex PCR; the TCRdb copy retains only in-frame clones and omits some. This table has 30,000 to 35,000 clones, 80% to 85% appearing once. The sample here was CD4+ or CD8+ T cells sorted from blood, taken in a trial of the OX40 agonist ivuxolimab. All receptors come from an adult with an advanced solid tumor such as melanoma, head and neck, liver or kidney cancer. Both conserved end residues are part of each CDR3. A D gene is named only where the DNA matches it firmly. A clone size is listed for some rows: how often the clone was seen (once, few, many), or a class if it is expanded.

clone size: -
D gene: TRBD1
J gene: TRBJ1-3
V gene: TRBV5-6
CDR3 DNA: TGTGCCAGCAGCTTGAGGGGGCCAGGAAACACCATATATTTT
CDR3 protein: CASSLRGPGNTIYF

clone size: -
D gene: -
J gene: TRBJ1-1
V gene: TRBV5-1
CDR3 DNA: TGCGCCAGCAGCTTGGAGCCGGTGGCTGAAGCTTTCTTT
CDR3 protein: CASSLEPVAEAFF

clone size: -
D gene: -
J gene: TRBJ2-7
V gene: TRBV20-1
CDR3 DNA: TGCAGTGCTCCCAAATTACGGGAGCAGTACTTC
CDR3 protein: CSAPKLREQYF

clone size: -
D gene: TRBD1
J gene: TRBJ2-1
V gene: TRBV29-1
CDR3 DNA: TGCAGCGTGGTTATGGGACAGGGAAAGAATGAGCAGTTCTTC
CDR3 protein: CSVVMGQGKNEQFF

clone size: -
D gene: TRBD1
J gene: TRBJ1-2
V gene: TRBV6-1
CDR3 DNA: TGTGCCAGCAGAGAGACAGGGCACTATGGCTACACCTTC
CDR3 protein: CASRETGHYGYTF

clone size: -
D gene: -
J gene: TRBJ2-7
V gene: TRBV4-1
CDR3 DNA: TGCGCCAGCAGCCAAGAGGCCAGGGGAGCCTACGAGCAGTACTTC
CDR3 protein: CASSQEARGAYEQYF

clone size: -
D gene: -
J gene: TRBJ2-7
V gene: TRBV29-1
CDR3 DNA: TGCAGCGTTGAAGGAGATACAACCTACGAGCAGTACTTC
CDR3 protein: CSVEGDTTYEQYF

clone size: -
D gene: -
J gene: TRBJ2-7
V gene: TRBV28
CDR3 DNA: TGTGCCAGCAGTACTGCGGGCATTTCCTACGAGCAGTACTTC
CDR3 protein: CASSTAGISYEQYF

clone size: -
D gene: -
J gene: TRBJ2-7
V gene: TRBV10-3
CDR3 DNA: TGTGCCATCAGGAGGGACGTTGAGCAGTACTTC
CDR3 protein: CAIRRDVEQYF

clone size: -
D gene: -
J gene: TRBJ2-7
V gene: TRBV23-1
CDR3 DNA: TGCGCCAGCAGCCTCCCCTCTCCTTACGAGCAGTACTTC
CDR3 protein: CASSLPSPYEQYF

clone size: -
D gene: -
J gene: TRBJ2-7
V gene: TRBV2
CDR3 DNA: TGTGCCAGCAGTCTGGCCCAGGGTCCCTACGAGCAGTACTTC
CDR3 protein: CASSLAQGPYEQYF

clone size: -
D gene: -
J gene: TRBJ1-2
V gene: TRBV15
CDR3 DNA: TGTGCCACCAGCAGACCCGACTATGGCTACACCTTC
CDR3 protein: CATSRPDYGYTF

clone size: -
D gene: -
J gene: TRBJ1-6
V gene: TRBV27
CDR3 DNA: TGTGCCAGCAGTTTAGGGCAGACGAGCAATTCACCCCTCCACTTT
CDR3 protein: CASSLGQTSNSPLHF

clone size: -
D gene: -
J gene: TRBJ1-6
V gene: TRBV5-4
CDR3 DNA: TGTGCCAGCAGCTTGGATCCAGAGGGTAATTCACCCCTCCACTTT
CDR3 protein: CASSLDPEGNSPLHF

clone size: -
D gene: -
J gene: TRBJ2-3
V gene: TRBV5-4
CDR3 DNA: TGTGCCAGCAGCTTTGGGCAGGCTGTAGATACGCAGTATTTT
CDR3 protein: CASSFGQAVDTQYF

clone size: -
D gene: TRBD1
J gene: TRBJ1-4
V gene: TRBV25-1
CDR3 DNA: TGTGCCAGCAGCCCCACAGGGGGTAAGGGTGAAAAACTGTTTTTT
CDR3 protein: CASSPTGGKGEKLFF

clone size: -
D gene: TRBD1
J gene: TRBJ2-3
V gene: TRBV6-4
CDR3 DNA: TGTGCCGGCAGCCCCGGGACAGGAGGCACAGATACGCAGTATTTT
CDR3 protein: CAGSPGTGGTDTQYF

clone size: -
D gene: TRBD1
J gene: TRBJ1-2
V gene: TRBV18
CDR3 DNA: TGTGCCAGCCAAACAGGGGACGAAGGCTATGGCTACACCTTC
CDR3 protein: CASQTGDEGYGYTF

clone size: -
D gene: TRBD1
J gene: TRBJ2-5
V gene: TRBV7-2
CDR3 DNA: TGTGCCAGCAGCCAGGGACAGGGCGGAAAGACCCAGTACTTC
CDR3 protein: CASSQGQGGKTQYF

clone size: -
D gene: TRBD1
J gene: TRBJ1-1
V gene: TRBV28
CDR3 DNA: TGTGCCAGCAGTTTATGGTCAGGGGGGAACACTGAAGCTTTCTTT
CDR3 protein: CASSLWSGGNTEAFF

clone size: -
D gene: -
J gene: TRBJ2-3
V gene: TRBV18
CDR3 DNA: TGTGCCAGCTCACCACCTGACAGTACCACAGATACGCAGTATTTT
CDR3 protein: CASSPPDSTTDTQYF

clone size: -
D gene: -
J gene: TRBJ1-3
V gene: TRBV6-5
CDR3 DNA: TGTGCCAGCAGTTACGGGGGTGGTGGTGGAAACACCATATATTTT
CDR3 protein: CASSYGGGGGNTIYF

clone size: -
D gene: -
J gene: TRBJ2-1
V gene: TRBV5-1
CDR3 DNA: TGCGCCAGCAGCACGGGGTCGGCGGATTACAATGAGCAGTTCTTC
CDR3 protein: CASSTGSADYNEQFF

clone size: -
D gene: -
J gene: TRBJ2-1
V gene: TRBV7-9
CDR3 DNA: TGTGCCAGCAGCCCCGGGCCAAGAGGGCCATCCTACAATGAGCAGTTCTTC
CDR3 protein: CASSPGPRGPSYNEQFF

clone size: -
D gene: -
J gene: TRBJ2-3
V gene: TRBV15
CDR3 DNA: TGTGCCACCAGACAGAACACAGATACGCAGTATTTT
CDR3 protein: CATRQNTDTQYF

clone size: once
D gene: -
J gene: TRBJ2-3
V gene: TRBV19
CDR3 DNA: TGTGCCAGTAGGACTAGGGGTGGGGCAGATACGCAGTATTTT
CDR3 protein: CASRTRGGADTQYF

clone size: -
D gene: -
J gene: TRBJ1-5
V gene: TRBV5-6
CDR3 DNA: TGTGCCAGCAGCTTGGCCCTCGGGCAGCCCCAGCATTTT
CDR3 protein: CASSLALGQPQHF

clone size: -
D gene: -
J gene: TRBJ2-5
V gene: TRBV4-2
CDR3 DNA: TGTGCCAGCAGCCAAGATAGGTCCTCCCAGGAGACCCAGTACTTC
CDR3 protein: CASSQDRSSQETQYF

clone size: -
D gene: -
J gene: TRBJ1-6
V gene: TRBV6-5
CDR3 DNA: TGTGCCAGCAGAACCGGGACCTCTGGGTCACCCCTCCACTTT
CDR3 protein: CASRTGTSGSPLHF

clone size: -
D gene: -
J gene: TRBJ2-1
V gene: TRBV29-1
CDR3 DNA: TGCAGCGTTCGGCGCCAGTTCTTAGATGAGCAGTTCTTC
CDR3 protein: CSVRRQFLDEQFF

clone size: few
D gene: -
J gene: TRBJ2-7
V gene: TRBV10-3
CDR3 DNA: TGTGCCATCAACCAGGGAGGCGAGCAGTACTTC
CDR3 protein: CAINQGGEQYF

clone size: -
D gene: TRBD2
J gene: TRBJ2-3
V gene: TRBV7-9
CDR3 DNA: TGTGCCAGCAGCCCTCGACTAGCGGCCGGAGATACGCAGTATTTT
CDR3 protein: CASSPRLAAGDTQYF

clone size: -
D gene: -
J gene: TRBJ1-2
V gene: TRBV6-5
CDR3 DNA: TGTGCCAGCAGTTCCGGACTCTATGGCTACACCTTC
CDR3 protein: CASSSGLYGYTF

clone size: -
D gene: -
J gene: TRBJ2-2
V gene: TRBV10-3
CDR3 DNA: TGTGCCATCAGTGTTGGGGTCGGAGCCGGGGAGCTGTTTTTT
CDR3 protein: CAISVGVGAGELFF

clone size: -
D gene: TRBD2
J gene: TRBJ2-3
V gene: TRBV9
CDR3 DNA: TGTGCCAGCAGCGTAGGGAGTACTAGCGGGGGTCGTGATACGCAGTATTTT
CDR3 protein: CASSVGSTSGGRDTQYF

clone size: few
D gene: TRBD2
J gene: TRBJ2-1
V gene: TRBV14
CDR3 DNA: TGTGCCAGTAATAGGCTTGGCGGGAGAAGTGATGAGCAGTTCTTC
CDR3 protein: CASNRLGGRSDEQFF

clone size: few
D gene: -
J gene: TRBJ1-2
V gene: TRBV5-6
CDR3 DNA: TGTGCCAGCAGCTTGACACCCGGCGGCTACACCTTC
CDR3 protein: CASSLTPGGYTF

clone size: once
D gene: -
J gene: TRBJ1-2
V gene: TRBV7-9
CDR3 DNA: TGTGCCAGCAGCTTGGGGGGTGACTATGGCTACACCTTC
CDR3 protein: CASSLGGDYGYTF

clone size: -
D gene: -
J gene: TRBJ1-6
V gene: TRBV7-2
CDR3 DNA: TGTGCCAGCAGCTTCTACGACGGGCAGGGTTCACCCCTCCACTTT
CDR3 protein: CASSFYDGQGSPLHF

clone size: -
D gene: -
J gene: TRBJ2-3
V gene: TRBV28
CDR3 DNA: TGTGCCAGCACCGCTCGGAGGAGGGATACGCAGTATTTT
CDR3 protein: CASTARRRDTQYF

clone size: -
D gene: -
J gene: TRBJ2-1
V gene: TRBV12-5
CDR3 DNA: TGTGCTAGTGGTTTGGGACAGAGGGTATCCTACAATGAGCAGTTCTTC
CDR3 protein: CASGLGQRVSYNEQFF

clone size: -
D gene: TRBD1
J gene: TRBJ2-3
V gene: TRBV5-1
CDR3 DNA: TGCGCCAGCAGCTTGGAAGGGACAGGGAACACAGATACGCAGTATTTT
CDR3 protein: CASSLEGTGNTDTQYF

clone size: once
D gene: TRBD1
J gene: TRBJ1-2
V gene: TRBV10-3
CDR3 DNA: TGTGCCATCAGTGACCTAGTAGGGAGACAGGGGGCTATGAACTATGGCTACACCTTC
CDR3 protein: CAISDLVGRQGAMNYGYTF

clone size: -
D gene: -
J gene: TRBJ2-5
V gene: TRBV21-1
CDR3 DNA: TGTGCCAGCAGCAAAGCAGGGGGGACAGAAGAGACCCAGTACTTC
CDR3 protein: CASSKAGGTEETQYF

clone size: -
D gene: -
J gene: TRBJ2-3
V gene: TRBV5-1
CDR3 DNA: TGCGCCAGCAGCTTGACTAGCCTGAGAGATACGCAGTATTTT
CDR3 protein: CASSLTSLRDTQYF

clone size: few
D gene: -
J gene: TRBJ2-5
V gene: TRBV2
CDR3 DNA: TGTGCCAGCACCCCCGGCCGCGGGTCACGAGAGACCCAGTACTTC
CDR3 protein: CASTPGRGSRETQYF

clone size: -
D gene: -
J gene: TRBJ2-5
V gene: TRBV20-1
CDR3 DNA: TGCAGTGAGGGGGGAACGGAGACCCAGTACTTC
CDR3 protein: CSEGGTETQYF

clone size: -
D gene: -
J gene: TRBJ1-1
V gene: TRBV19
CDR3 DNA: TGTGCCAGTAGTATACGGGGCACTGAAGCTTTCTTT
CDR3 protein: CASSIRGTEAFF

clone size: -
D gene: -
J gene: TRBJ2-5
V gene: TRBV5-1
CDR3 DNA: TGCGCCAGCAGCCCCGGCACCCACGAAGAGACCCAGTACTTC
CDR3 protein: CASSPGTHEETQYF

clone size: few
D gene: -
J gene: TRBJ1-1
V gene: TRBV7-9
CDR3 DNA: TGTGCCAGCAGCCAGGGACTGCTGAACACTGAAGCTTTCTTT
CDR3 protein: CASSQGLLNTEAFF

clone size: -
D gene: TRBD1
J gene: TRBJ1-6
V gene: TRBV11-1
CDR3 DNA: TGTGCCAGCAGCTCCAACAGGGGGAACGTTAATTCACCCCTCCACTTT
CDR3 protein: CASSSNRGNVNSPLHF